The present entry profiles one T cell receptor beta chain with its context. The antigen is undetermined. The PCR was carried out with 60 Vbeta primers and 13 Jbeta primers. Authors' data handling: Per a later analysis, the number of unique TCR beta chains was about 80 million, of which 8.5 million to 11 million were shared. Sequencing was performed with immunoSEQ multiplex PCR; in TCRdb, only in-frame clones are kept and a portion is missing. V and J calls and clone size are copied from that table; D and trimming were computed from the DNA. Found here are about 200,000 clones, 75% to 85% of them singletons; the top ten hold roughly 1.5%. Germline V gene data show CDR1 as SGHRS and CDR2 as YFSETQ. Trimming cost V 0 bases and J 1 base, with 9 bases left between them. CDR3 size: 15 residues. These data are taken from a study of cytomegalovirus exposure and HLA in healthy donors. Study results and limitations: Roughly uniform sequencing depth across donors was assumed, possibly incorrectly. Later work associated roughly 17,000 TCR beta sequences with HLA alleles at 0.05 false discovery rate.

Nominally healthy donors provided the samples, though records likely missed some immune exposures. The receptor was derived from a girl aged 10-17 years in good health and CMV-seronegative. The rearrangement uses TRBV5-1 and TRBJ2-3, with a tentative D call TRBD1 (6 bases). The sequenced material came from PBMCs. The CDR3 spells CASSLGTVGTDTQYF. As DNA, the CDR3 is TGCGCCAGCAGCTTGGGGACAGTCGGCACAGATACGCAGTATTTT.